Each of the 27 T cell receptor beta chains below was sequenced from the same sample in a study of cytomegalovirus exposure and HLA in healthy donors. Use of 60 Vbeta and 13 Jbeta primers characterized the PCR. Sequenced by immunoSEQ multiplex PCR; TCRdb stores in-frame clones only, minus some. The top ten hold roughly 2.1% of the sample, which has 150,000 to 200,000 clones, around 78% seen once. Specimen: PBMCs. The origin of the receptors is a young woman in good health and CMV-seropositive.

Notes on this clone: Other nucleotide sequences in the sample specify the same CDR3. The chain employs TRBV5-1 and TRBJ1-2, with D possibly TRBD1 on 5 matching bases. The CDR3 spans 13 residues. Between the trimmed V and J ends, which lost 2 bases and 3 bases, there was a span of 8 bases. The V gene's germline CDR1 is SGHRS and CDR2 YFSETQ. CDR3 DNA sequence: TGCGCCAGCAGCTTAGGCAGGGACTATGGCTACACCTTC. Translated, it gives CASSLGRDYGYTF.

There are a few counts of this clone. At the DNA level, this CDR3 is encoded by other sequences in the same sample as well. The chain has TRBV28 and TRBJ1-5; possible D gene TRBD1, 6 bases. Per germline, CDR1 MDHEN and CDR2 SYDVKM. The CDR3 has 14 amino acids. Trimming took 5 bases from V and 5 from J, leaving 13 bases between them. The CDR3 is CASSGEGGYQPQHF. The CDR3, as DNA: TGTGCCAGCAGTGGGGAAGGGGGATATCAGCCCCAGCATTTT.

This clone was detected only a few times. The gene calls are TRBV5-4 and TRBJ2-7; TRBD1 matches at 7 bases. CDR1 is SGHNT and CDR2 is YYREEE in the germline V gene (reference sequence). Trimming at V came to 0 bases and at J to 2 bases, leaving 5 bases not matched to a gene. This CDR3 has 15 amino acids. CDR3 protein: CASSLAGTVPYEQYF. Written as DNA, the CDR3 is TGTGCCAGCAGCTTGGCCGGGACAGTCCCCTACGAGCAGTACTTC.

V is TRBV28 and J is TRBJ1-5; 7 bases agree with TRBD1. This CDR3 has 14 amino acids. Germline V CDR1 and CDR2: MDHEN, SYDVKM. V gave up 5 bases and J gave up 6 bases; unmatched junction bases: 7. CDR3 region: CASSPTGIRQPQHF. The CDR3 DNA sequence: TGTGCCAGCAGTCCGACAGGGATTCGTCAGCCCCAGCATTTT. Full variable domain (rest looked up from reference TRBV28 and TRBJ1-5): DVKVTQSSRYLVKRTGEKVFLECVQDMDHENMFWYRQDPGLGLRLIYFSYDVKMKEKGDIPEGYSVSREKKERFSLILESASTNQTSMYLCASSPTGIRQPQHFGDGTRLSIL.

This CDR3 reads CASSLATGGGTGELFF. The CDR3 nucleotides are TGTGCCAGCAGCTTAGCGACAGGGGGCGGAACCGGGGAGCTGTTTTTT. The chain couples TRBV7-9 to TRBJ2-2; 10 bases line up with TRBD1. The J segment lost 5 bases and the V segment lost 0 bases, leaving 3 bases of the junction unmatched. The CDR3 runs to 16 residues. Germline-derived CDR1 and CDR2 are SEHNR and FQNEAQ (reference sequence).

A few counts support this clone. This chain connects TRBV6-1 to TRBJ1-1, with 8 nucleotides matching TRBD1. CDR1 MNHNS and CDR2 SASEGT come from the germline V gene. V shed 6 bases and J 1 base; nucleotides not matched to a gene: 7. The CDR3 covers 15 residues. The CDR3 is CASRLPGQGNTEAFF. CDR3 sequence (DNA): TGTGCCAGCAGACTACCCGGACAGGGGAACACTGAAGCTTTCTTT.

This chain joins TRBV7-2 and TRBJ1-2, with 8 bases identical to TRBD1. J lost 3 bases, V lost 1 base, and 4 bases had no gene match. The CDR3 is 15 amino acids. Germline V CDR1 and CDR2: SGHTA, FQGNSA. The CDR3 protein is CASSLGQGIDYGYTF. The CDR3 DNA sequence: TGTGCCAGCAGCTTAGGACAGGGGATTGACTATGGCTACACCTTC.

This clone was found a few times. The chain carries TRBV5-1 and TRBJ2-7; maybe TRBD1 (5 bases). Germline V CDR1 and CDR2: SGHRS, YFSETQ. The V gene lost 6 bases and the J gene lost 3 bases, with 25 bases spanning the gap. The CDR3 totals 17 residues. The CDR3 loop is CASTQGNPGNSVYEQYF. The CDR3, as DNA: TGCGCCAGCACCCAAGGGAACCCAGGGAATTCGGTCTACGAGCAGTACTTC. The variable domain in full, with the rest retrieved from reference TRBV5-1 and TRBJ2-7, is KAGVTQTPRYLIKTRGQQVTLSCSPISGHRSVSWYQQTPGQGLQFLFEYFSETQRNKGNFPGRFSGRQFSNSRSEMNVSTLELGDSALYLCASTQGNPGNSVYEQYFGPGTRLTVT.

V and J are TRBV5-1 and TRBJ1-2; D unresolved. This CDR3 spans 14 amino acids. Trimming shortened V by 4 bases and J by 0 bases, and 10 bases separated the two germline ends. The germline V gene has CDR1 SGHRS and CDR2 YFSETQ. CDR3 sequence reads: CASSVDGSNYGYTF. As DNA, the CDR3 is TGCGCCAGCAGCGTGGACGGTTCTAACTATGGCTACACCTTC. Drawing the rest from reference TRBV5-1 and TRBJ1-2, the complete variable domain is KAGVTQTPRYLIKTRGQQVTLSCSPISGHRSVSWYQQTPGQGLQFLFEYFSETQRNKGNFPGRFSGRQFSNSRSEMNVSTLELGDSALYLCASSVDGSNYGYTFGSGTRLTVV.

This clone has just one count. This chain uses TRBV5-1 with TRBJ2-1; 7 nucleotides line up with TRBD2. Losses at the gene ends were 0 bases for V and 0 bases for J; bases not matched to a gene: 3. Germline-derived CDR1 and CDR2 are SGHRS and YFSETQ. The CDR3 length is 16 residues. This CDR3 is CASSLALAASYNEQFF. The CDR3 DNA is TGCGCCAGCAGCTTGGCTCTAGCGGCCTCCTACAATGAGCAGTTCTTC. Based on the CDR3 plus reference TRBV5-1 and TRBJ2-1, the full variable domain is KAGVTQTPRYLIKTRGQQVTLSCSPISGHRSVSWYQQTPGQGLQFLFEYFSETQRNKGNFPGRFSGRQFSNSRSEMNVSTLELGDSALYLCASSLALAASYNEQFFGPGTRLTVL.

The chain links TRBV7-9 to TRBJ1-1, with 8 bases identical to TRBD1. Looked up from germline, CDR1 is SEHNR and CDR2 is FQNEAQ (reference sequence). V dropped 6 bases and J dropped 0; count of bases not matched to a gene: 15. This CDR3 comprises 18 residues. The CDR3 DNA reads TGTGCCAGCAGTGGGAGGGGACAGGAAAAAATGATGAACACTGAAGCTTTCTTT. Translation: CASSGRGQEKMMNTEAFF.

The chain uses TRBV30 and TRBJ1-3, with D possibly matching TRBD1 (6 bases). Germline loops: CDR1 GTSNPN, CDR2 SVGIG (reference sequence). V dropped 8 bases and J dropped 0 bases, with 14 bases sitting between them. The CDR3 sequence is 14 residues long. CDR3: CAGTLVFSGNTIYF. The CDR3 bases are TGTGCCGGGACATTAGTATTCTCTGGAAACACCATATATTTT.

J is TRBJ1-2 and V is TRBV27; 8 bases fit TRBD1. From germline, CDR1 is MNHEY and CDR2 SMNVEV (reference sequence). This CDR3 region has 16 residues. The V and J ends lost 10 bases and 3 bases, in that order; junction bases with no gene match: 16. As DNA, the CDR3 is TGTGCCACCATGGACAGGGTAGGCGCCGTAGACTATGGCTACACCTTC. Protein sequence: CATMDRVGAVDYGYTF.

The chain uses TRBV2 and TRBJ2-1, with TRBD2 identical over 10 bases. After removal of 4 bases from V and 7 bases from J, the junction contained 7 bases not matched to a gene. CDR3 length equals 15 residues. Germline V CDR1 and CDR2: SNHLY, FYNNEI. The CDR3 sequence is CASSARAGGRNEQFF. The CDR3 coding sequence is TGTGCCAGCAGTGCTCGAGCGGGGGGGCGTAATGAGCAGTTCTTC.

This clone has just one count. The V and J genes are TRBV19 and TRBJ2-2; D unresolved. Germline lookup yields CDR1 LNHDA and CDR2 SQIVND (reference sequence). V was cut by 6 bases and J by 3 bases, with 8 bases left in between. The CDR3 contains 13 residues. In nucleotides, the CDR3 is TGTGCCAGTAGATATCTGTACACCGGGGAGCTGTTTTTT. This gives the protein CASRYLYTGELFF.

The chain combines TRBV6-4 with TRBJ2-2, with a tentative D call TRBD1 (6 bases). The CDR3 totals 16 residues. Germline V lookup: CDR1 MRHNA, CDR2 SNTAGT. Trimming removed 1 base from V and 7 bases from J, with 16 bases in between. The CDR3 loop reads CASSDYPGALIGELFF. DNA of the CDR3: TGTGCCAGCAGTGACTACCCAGGGGCCCTTATCGGGGAGCTGTTTTTT.

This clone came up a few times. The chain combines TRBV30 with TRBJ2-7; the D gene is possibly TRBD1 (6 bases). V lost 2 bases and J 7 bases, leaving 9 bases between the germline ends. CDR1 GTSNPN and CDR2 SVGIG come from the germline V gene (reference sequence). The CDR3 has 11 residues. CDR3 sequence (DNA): TGTGCCTGGAGTCACAGGGTTGAGCAGTACTTC. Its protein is CAWSHRVEQYF.

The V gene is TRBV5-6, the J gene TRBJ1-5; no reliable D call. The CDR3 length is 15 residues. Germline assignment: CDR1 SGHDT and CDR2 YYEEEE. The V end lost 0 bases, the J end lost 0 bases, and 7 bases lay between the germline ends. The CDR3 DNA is TGTGCCAGCAGCTTGGGTCCGTATAGCAATCAGCCCCAGCATTTT. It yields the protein CASSLGPYSNQPQHF.

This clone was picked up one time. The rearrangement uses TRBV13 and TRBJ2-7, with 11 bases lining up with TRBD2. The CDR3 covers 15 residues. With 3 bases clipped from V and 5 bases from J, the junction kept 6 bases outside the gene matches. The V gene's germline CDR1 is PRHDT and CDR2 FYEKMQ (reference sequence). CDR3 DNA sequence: TGTGCCAGCAGCTTCCTTACTAGCGGGAGTAACGAGCAGTACTTC. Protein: CASSFLTSGSNEQYF.

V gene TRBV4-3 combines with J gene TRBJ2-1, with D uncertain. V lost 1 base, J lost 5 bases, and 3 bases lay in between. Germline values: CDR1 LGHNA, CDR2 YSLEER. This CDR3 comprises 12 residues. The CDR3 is CASSQVDNEQFF. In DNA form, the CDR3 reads TGCGCCAGCAGCCAAGTAGACAATGAGCAGTTCTTC.

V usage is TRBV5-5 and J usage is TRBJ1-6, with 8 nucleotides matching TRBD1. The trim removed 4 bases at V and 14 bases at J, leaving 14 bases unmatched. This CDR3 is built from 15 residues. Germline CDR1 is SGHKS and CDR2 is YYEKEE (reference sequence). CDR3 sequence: CASSKGTGDLVALHF. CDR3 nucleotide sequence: TGTGCCAGCAGCAAGGGGACAGGCGACTTGGTGGCCCTCCACTTT.

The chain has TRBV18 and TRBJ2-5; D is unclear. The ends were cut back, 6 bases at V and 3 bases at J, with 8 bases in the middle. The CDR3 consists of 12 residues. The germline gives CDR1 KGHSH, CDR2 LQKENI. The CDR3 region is CASSFQEETQYF. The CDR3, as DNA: TGTGCCAGCTCGTTCCAGGAAGAGACCCAGTACTTC.

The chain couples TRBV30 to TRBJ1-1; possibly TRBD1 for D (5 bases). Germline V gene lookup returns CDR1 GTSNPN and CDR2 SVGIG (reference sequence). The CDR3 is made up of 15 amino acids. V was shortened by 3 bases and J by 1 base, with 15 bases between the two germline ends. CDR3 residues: CAWSPLGQANTEAFF. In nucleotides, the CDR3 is TGTGCCTGGAGCCCTTTGGGGCAGGCGAACACTGAAGCTTTCTTT.

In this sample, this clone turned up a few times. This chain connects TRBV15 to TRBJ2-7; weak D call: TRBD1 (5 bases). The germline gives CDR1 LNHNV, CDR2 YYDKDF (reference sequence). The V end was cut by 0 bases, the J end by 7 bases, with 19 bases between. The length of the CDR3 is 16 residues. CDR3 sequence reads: CATSRDIQGPDYEQYF. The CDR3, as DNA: TGTGCCACCAGCAGAGATATCCAGGGCCCTGATTATGAGCAGTACTTC. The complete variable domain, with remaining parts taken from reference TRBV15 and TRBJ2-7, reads DAMVIQNPRYQVTQFGKPVTLSCSQTLNHNVMYWYQQKSSQAPKLLFHYYDKDFNNEADTPDNFQSRRPNTSFCFLDIRSPGLGDTAMYLCATSRDIQGPDYEQYFGPGTRLTVT.

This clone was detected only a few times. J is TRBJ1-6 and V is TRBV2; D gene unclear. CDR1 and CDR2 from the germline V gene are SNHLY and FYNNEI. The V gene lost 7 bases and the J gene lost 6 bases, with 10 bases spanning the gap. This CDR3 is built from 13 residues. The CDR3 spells CASTLTGNSPLHF. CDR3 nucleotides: TGTGCCAGCACCCTAACTGGTAATTCACCCCTCCACTTT.

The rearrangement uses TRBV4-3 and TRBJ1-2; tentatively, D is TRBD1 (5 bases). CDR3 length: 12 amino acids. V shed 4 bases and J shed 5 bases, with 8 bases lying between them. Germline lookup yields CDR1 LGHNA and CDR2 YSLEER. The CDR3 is CASSRGGYGYTF. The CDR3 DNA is TGCGCCAGCAGCCGCGGGGGGTATGGCTACACCTTC.

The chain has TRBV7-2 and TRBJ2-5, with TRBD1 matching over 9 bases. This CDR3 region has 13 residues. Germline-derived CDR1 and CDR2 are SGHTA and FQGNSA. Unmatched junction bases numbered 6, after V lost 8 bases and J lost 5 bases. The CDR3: CASALGTGETQYF. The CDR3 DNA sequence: TGTGCCAGCGCCCTCGGGACAGGGGAGACCCAGTACTTC.